Many counts were recorded for the clone carrying this TCR beta chain. The CDR3 has 14 residues. Looked up from germline, CDR1 is MNHEY and CDR2 is SVGAGI. The V and J ends lost 6 bases and 4 bases respectively, with 16 bases between them. The data derive from a study of blood T cells in healthy people across ages. Samples each had at least 6 micrograms of total RNA extracted. Primers used in a second PCR of about 6 to 11 cycles were a sample-barcoded 5' primer and a J-beta primer mix. Tagging of each cDNA molecule was performed by a template-switch adaptor with 12 random nucleotides. One entry per CDR3 protein results from TCRdb running MiXCR on the 5' RACE reads. The table includes some 1.6 million distinct CDR3 sequences, roughly 30% detected once.

V gene TRBV6-5 combines with J gene TRBJ2-7; D may match TRBD1 or TRBD2 (5 bases each). Sequencing input: blood. This receptor was identified in a woman aged 30 to 39 in good health. The CDR3 coding sequence is TGTGCCAGCAGCCCGGGACGGGGACCTTACGAGCAGTACTTC. Translation: CASSPGRGPYEQYF.